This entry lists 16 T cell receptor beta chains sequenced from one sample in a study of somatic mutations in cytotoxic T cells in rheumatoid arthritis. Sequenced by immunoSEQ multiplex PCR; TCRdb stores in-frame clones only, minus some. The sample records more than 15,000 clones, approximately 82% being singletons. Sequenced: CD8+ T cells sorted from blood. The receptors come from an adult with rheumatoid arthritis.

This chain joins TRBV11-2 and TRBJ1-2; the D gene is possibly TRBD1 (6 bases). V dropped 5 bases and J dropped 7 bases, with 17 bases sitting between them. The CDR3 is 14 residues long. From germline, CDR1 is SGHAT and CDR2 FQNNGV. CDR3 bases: TGTGCCAGCAGCCCCCTGGACAGCGGTGGTGGCTACACCTTC. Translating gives CASSPLDSGGGYTF.

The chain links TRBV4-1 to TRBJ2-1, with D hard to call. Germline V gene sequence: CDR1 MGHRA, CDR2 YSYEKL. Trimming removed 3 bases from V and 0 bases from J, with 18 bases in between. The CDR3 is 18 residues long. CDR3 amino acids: CASSQVAVAVSSYNEQFF. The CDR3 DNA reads TGCGCCAGCAGCCAGGTGGCGGTGGCGGTTAGCTCCTACAATGAGCAGTTCTTC.

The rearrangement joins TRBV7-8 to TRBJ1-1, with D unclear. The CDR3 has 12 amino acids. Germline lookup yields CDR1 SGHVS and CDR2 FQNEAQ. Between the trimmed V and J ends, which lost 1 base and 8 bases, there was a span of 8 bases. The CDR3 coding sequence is TGTGCCAGCAGCTTAGATGGAAGCGAAGCTTTCTTT. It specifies CASSLDGSEAFF.

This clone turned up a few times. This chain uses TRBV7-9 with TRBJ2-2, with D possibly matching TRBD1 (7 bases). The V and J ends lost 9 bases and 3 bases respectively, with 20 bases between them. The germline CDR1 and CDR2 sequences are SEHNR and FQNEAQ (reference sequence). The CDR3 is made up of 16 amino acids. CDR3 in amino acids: CASPIRRDRYTGELFF. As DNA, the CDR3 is TGTGCCAGTCCGATCAGGAGGGACAGATACACCGGGGAGCTGTTTTTT.

The CDR3 reads CATGSGSSYEQYF. The CDR3 DNA sequence: TGTGCCACTGGGTCCGGGTCCTCCTACGAGCAGTACTTC. The V gene is TRBV7-9, the J gene TRBJ2-7; no clear D gene. The CDR3 length is 13 residues. Between the trimmed V and J ends, which lost 10 bases and 0 bases, there was a span of 13 bases. CDR1 is SEHNR and CDR2 is FQNEAQ in the germline V gene (reference sequence). The full variable domain, its missing parts supplied by reference TRBV7-9 and TRBJ2-7, is DTGVSQNPRHKITKRGQNVTFRCDPISEHNRLYWYRQTLGQGPEFLTYFQNEAQLEKSRLLSDRFSAERPKGSFSTLEIQRTEQGDSAMYLCATGSGSSYEQYFGPGTRLTVT.

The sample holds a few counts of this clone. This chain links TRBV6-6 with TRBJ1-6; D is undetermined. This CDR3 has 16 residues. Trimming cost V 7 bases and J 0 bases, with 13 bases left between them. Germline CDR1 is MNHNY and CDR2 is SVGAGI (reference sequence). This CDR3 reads CASIRMPSSYNSPLHF. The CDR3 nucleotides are TGTGCCAGCATTCGGATGCCGAGCTCCTATAATTCACCCCTCCACTTT.

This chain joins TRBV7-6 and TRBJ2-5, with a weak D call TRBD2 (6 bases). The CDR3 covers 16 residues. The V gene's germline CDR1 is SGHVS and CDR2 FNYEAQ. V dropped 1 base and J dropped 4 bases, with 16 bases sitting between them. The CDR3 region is CASSLVGRGLRETQYF. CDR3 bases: TGTGCCAGCAGCTTAGTCGGGCGAGGACTAAGAGAGACCCAGTACTTC.

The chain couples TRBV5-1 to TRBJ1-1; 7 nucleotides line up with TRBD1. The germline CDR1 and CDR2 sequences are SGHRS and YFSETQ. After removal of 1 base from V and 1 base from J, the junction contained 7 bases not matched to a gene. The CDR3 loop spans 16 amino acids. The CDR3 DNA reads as TGCGCCAGCAGCTTGACTCCACGGGACAGGAACACTGAAGCTTTCTTT. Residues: CASSLTPRDRNTEAFF.

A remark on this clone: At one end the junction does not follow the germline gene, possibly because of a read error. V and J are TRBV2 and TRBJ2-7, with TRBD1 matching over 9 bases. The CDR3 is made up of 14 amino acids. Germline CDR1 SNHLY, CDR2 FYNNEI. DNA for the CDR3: TGTACCAGCAGTACCGGGACAGGGAGCAACGAGCAGTACTTC. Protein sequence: CTSSTGTGSNEQYF.

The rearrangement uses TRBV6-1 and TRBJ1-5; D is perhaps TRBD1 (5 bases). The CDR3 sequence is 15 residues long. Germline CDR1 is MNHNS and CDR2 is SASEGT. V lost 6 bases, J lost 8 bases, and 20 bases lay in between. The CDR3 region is CASRGRVRGGEPQHF. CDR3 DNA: TGTGCCAGCAGGGGTCGGGTCCGCGGGGGTGAGCCCCAGCATTTT.

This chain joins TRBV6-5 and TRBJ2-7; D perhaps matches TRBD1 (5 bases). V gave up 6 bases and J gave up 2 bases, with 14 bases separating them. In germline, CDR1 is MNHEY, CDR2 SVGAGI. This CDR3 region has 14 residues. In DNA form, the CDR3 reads TGTGCCAGCAGCTCTACAGGACCGACCTACGAGCAGTACTTC. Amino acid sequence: CASSSTGPTYEQYF.

This chain's CDR3 is CASSFQNTEAFF. The CDR3, as DNA: TGTGCCAGCAGCTTTCAGAACACTGAAGCTTTCTTT. This chain links TRBV5-4 with TRBJ1-1; D is uncertain. V lost 2 bases to trimming and J lost 1 base, with 3 bases between them. Germline V gene sequence: CDR1 SGHNT, CDR2 YYREEE (reference sequence). The CDR3 runs to 12 residues.

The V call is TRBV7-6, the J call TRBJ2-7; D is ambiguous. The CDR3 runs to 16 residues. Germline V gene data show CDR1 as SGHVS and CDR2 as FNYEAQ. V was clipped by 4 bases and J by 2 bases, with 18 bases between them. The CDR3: CASSSGVVSDPYEQYF. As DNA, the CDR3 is TGTGCCAGCAGCTCAGGAGTTGTCTCCGACCCCTACGAGCAGTACTTC.

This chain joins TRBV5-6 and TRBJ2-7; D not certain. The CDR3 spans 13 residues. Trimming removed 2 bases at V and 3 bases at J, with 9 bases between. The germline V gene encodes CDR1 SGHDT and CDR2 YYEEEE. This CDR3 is CASSFGVIYEQYF. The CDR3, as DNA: TGTGCCAGCAGCTTTGGTGTTATCTACGAGCAGTACTTC.

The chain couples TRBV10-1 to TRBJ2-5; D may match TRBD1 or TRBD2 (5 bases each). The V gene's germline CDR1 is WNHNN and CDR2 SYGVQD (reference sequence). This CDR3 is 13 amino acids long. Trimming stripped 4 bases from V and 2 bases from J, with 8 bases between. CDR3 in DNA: TGCGCCAGCAGTGGGGGGTTACAAGAGACCCAGTACTTC. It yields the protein CASSGGLQETQYF.

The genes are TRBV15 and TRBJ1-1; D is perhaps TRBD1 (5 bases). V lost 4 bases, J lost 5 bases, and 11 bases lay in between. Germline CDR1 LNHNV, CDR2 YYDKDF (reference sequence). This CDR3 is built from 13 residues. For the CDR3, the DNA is TGTGCCACCAGCACAGCGGGGGTAACTGAAGCTTTCTTT. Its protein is CATSTAGVTEAFF.